This T cell receptor (beta chain) was identified in a study of tumor-infiltrating lymphocytes in localized non-small cell lung cancer. Within the sample, this clone is medium-sized. The repertoire was sequenced with immunoSEQ multiplex PCR; TCRdb's copy has only in-frame clones and lacks some. Of about 23,000 clones listed, approximately 70% are singletons. The source material was lung tumor tissue. The sequence was collected from a human donor with non-small cell lung cancer.

The CDR3 DNA reads TGTGCCAGCAGCCCCAGCGAGTACAATGAGCAGTTCTTC. It specifies CASSPSEYNEQFF. The chain has TRBV14 and TRBJ2-1; D is unresolved. Germline CDR1 is SGHDN and CDR2 is FVKESK. V lost 4 bases, J lost 4 bases, and 8 bases lay in between. This CDR3 comprises 13 residues.